This TCR beta chain was found in a study of CD8 T cells in Susac syndrome. General study findings and limits: Susac-specific public clones numbered some 16 in total CD8+ repertoires (and about 5 in CD8+ TEMRA repertoires).

The count of this clonotype is one. Its antigen is currently unknown. An input of about 0.45 to 1 ug of RNA was subjected to reverse transcription using random hexamers. TCR beta CDR3 was amplified by immunoSEQ multiplex PCR. This amplification extended across 54 Vbeta and 13 Jbeta segments. One entry per CDR3 protein results from TCRdb running MiXCR on the immunoSEQ multiplex PCR reads. Counted here are 85,000 to 130,000 distinct CDR3 sequences, 94% occurring once; the ten biggest clones make up about 0.42%. The diagnostic criteria for definite or probable disease, as recently defined, were met by the patients with Susac syndrome. FACS enriched CD8+ TEMRA cells, while bulk CD8+ and CD4+ were negatively isolated. The CDR3 length is 14 residues. V gave up 6 bases and J gave up 9 bases, with 17 bases separating them.

The genes are TRBV12-3 or TRBV12-4 and TRBJ2-2; TRBD2 might be the D (7 bases). The specimen was CD8+ T cells from PBMCs. The receptor comes from a human donor with Susac syndrome. DNA for the CDR3: TGTGCCAGCAGCGGAGGGGGGAGGGATTGGGAGCTGTTTTTT. This gives the protein CASSGGGRDWELFF.